Below, 18 T cell receptor beta chains from the same sample are listed, as sequenced in a study of cytomegalovirus exposure and HLA in healthy donors. The PCR contained 60 Vbeta and 13 Jbeta primers. Sequencing used immunoSEQ multiplex PCR; TCRdb keeps in-frame clones, though not all of them. The repertoire includes about 78,000 clones, around 58% of them detected once, and approximately 5.7% sits in the top ten. Sequenced sample: PBMCs. Receptors originate from a man aged 25-40 years in good health and CMV-seropositive.

This clone was counted between two and nine times. The chain has TRBV29-1 and TRBJ1-5; a weak D match, TRBD1 (6 bases). The CDR3 is 14 amino acids. Per the germline V gene, CDR1 is SQVTM and CDR2 is ANQGSEA. V lost 6 bases and J lost 3, with 15 bases in between. CDR3 DNA sequence: TGCAGCGTGGTCCCTACAGGGTTCAATCAGCCCCAGCATTTT. Translation: CSVVPTGFNQPQHF.

The V and J genes are TRBV19 and TRBJ1-5; maybe TRBD1 (6 bases). V was pared by 0 bases and J by 5 bases, with 14 bases between. The CDR3 spans 16 residues. Germline V gene lookup returns CDR1 LNHDA and CDR2 SQIVND (reference sequence). In DNA form, the CDR3 reads TGTGCCAGTAGTATAGATGGGGGGGCTGGTGATCAGCCCCAGCATTTT. Its protein product is CASSIDGGAGDQPQHF.

V gene TRBV2 combines with J gene TRBJ1-3, with 12 bases lining up with TRBD1. CDR3 length: 16 amino acids. Trimming took 5 bases from V and 8 from J; bases not matched to a gene: 10. Germline V gives CDR1 SNHLY, CDR2 FYNNEI. The CDR3 is CASSSTGTGGRYTIYF. CDR3 bases: TGTGCCAGCAGTTCCACCGGGACAGGGGGCCGCTACACCATATATTTT.

This chain links TRBV7-9 with TRBJ2-1; tentative D call: TRBD1 (6 bases). CDR3 length: 16 residues. Trimming stripped 5 bases from V and 0 bases from J, with 14 bases between. Looked up from germline, CDR1 is SEHNR and CDR2 is FQNEAQ (reference sequence). The CDR3 sequence is CASSPGQGSSYNEQFF. CDR3 sequence (DNA): TGTGCCAGCAGCCCCGGGCAGGGGAGCTCCTACAATGAGCAGTTCTTC.

This clone was recorded a few times. Sequence at one end of the junction differs from germline and may be a read error. J is TRBJ2-3 and V is TRBV7-7; maybe TRBD1 (6 bases). This CDR3 region has 13 residues. The germline V gene encodes CDR1 SSHAT and CDR2 FNYEAQ (reference sequence). CDR3 residues: CASSPNQGDTQYF. DNA for the CDR3: TGTGCTAGCAGCCCTAACCAGGGGGATACGCAGTATTTT.

J is TRBJ1-2 and V is TRBV2; maybe TRBD1 (6 bases). Germline V gene lookup returns CDR1 SNHLY and CDR2 FYNNEI. V was clipped by 4 bases and J by 4 bases, with 10 bases between them. This CDR3 has 13 amino acids. CDR3 amino acids: CASSVGALYGYTF. The CDR3 DNA reads TGTGCCAGCAGTGTGGGGGCGCTCTATGGCTACACCTTC.

This clone was seen more than once but under ten times. The chain combines TRBV4-2 with TRBJ2-5, with D possibly matching TRBD1 (6 bases). CDR1 and CDR2 from the germline V gene are LGHNA and YNFKEQ. This CDR3 is 15 amino acids long. Trimming shortened V by 4 bases and J by 2 bases, and 14 bases separated the two germline ends. CDR3 loop: CASSLNYGQQETQYF. CDR3 bases: TGTGCCAGCAGCCTCAATTATGGACAGCAAGAGACCCAGTACTTC.

The rearrangement uses TRBV28 and TRBJ2-5, with 9 bases aligning to TRBD1. After removal of 6 bases from V and 4 bases from J, the junction contained 12 bases not matched to a gene. CDR3 length equals 16 residues. Germline CDR1 and CDR2: MDHEN and SYDVKM. The DNA for the CDR3 is TGTGCCAGCAGCGCCAAGACCGGGACAGGGAGAGAGACCCAGTACTTC. Translated, it gives CASSAKTGTGRETQYF.

V usage is TRBV6-1 and J usage is TRBJ2-1; tentative D call: TRBD1 (6 bases). Trimming pared 7 bases from V and 7 bases from J, leaving 14 bases between. This CDR3 is 13 amino acids long. From germline, CDR1 is MNHNS and CDR2 SASEGT. In nucleotides, the CDR3 is TGTGCCAGCAAAACGGGACACGGAAATGAGCAGTTCTTC. This gives the protein CASKTGHGNEQFF.

This chain connects TRBV10-3 to TRBJ1-2; possible D gene TRBD1, 6 bases. The CDR3 runs 13 residues. The V gene's germline CDR1 is ENHRY and CDR2 SYGVKD. V was clipped by 6 bases and J by 5 bases, with 13 bases between them. CDR3 loop: CAISADQGYGYTF. The CDR3 nucleotides read TGTGCCATCAGCGCGGACCAGGGGTATGGCTACACCTTC.

The chain uses TRBV27 and TRBJ2-3; D is unclear. There are 13 residues in the CDR3. Germline V gene data show CDR1 as MNHEY and CDR2 as SMNVEV (reference sequence). Between the trimmed V and J ends, which lost 4 bases and 0 bases, there was a span of 5 bases. CDR3 coding DNA: TGTGCCAGCAGTTGGGCAAGCACAGATACGCAGTATTTT. Its protein product is CASSWASTDTQYF.

This clone was counted between two and nine times. The genes are TRBV7-3 and TRBJ2-1; no definite D call. CDR1 is SGHTA, CDR2 FQGTGA, per germline. This CDR3 is built from 14 residues. V was cut by 0 bases and J by 7 bases, with 10 bases left in between. CDR3 region: CASSLTSAKNEQFF. The CDR3 DNA follows: TGTGCCAGCAGCTTAACGAGCGCGAAAAATGAGCAGTTCTTC.

This clone was seen only a few times. V and J are TRBV4-2 and TRBJ1-6, with a possible D match to TRBD1 (6 bases). Germline CDR1 reads LGHNA; CDR2 reads YNFKEQ. Trimming took off 0 bases at V and 8 bases at J, with 14 bases between the two ends. This CDR3 is 16 amino acids long. The chain's CDR3 is CASSQEVTGRYSPLHF. The CDR3 bases are TGTGCCAGCAGCCAAGAAGTAACAGGGCGGTATTCACCCCTCCACTTT.

This clone turned up a few times. CDR3 DNA: TGTGCCAGCAGGGGAAGTCAGGGACAGCCTAAAGAGCCCCAGCATTTT. Its translation: CASRGSQGQPKEPQHF. V gene TRBV28 combines with J gene TRBJ1-5, with 7 bases identical to TRBD1. This CDR3 spans 16 amino acids. Germline CDR1 is MDHEN and CDR2 is SYDVKM. Trimming cost V 6 bases and J 8 bases; bases outside gene matches: 16.

CDR3 coding DNA: TGCAGCGTTGAAGGACTAGCGGGAGATGGGGAGCAGTACTTC. This sequence encodes CSVEGLAGDGEQYF. V gene TRBV29-1 combines with J gene TRBJ2-7, with 12 bases that match TRBD2. Germline loops: CDR1 SQVTM, CDR2 ANQGSEA. The trim removed 1 base at V and 7 bases at J, leaving 5 bases unmatched. The CDR3 covers 14 residues.

This clone showed up just a few times. The chain has TRBV20-1 and TRBJ2-1; D unresolved. The CDR3 runs to 11 residues. V shed 0 bases and J shed 7 bases, with 4 bases lying between them. Germline CDR1 DFQATT, CDR2 SNEGSKA (reference sequence). The CDR3 bases are TGCAGTGCTAGAGACAGAAATGAGCAGTTCTTC. This encodes CSARDRNEQFF.

V is TRBV15 and J is TRBJ2-5; a possible D gene is TRBD1 (6 bases). The V gene's germline CDR1 is LNHNV and CDR2 YYDKDF (reference sequence). The CDR3 is made up of 14 amino acids. The V gene lost 5 bases and the J gene lost 6 bases, with 16 bases spanning the gap. CDR3 residues: CATSFSLDSKTQYF. CDR3 bases: TGTGCCACCAGCTTCTCGCTGGACAGCAAGACCCAGTACTTC. Supplemented by reference TRBV15 and TRBJ2-5, the full variable domain reads DAMVIQNPRYQVTQFGKPVTLSCSQTLNHNVMYWYQQKSSQAPKLLFHYYDKDFNNEADTPDNFQSRRPNTSFCFLDIRSPGLGDTAMYLCATSFSLDSKTQYFGPGTRLLVL.

The chain links TRBV7-2 to TRBJ1-2, with TRBD1 matching 7 bases. This CDR3 has 14 amino acids. V shed 5 bases and J 6 bases; nucleotides not matched to a gene: 9. CDR1 and CDR2 from the germline V gene are SGHTA and FQGNSA. The DNA for the CDR3 is TGTGCCAGCAGCCGATCCCGGGACAGCAATGGCTACACCTTC. Translated, it gives CASSRSRDSNGYTF.